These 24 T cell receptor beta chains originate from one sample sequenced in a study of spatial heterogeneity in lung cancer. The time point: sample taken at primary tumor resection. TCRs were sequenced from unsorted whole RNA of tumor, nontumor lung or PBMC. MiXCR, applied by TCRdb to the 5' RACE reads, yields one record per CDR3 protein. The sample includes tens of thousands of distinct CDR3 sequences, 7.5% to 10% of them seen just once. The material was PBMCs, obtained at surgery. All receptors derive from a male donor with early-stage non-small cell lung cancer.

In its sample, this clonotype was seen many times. CDR3 DNA: TGTGCCAGCAGAGGGGGTTTGACCTACGAGCAGTACTTC. This sequence encodes CASRGGLTYEQYF. This chain joins TRBV28 and TRBJ2-7; D perhaps matches TRBD1 (6 bases). The CDR3 spans 13 residues. Germline V lookup: CDR1 MDHEN, CDR2 SYDVKM. Trimming removed 6 bases at V and 2 bases at J, with 11 bases between.

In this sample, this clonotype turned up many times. CDR3 protein: CASSPTSGYEQYF. CDR3 coding DNA: TGTGCCAGCTCACCAACTAGCGGATACGAGCAGTACTTC. The V gene is TRBV18, the J gene TRBJ2-7; 8 nucleotides align to TRBD2. The V gene's germline CDR1 is KGHSH and CDR2 LQKENI. The ends lost 2 bases at V and 4 bases at J; junction bases unmatched: 1. The CDR3 spans 13 residues.

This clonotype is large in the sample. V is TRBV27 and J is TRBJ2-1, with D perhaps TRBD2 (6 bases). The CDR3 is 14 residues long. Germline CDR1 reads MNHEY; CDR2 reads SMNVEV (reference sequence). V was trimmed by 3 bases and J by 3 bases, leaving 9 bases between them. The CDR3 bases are TGTGCCAGCAGTTTGGGGGGTAGCTACAATGAGCAGTTCTTC. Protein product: CASSLGGSYNEQFF.

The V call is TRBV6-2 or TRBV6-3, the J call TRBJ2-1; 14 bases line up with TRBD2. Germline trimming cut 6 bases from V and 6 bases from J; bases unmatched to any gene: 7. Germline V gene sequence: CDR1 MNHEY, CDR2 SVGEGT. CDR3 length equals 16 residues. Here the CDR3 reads CASSLGLAGEGNEQFF. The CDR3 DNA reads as TGTGCCAGCAGCTTGGGACTAGCGGGAGAGGGCAATGAGCAGTTCTTC.

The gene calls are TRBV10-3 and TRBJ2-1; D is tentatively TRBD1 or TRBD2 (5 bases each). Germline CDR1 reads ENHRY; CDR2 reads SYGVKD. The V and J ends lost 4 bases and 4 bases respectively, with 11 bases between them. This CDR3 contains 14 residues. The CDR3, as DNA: TGTGCCATCAGTGGAGGGGCTGTATACAATGAGCAGTTCTTC. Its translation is CAISGGAVYNEQFF.

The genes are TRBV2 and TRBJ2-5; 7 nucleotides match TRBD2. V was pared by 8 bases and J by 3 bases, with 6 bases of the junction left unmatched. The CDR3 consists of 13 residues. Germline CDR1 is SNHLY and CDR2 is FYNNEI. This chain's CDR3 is CASAPGGKETQYF. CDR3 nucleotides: TGTGCCAGCGCTCCGGGAGGAAAAGAGACCCAGTACTTC.

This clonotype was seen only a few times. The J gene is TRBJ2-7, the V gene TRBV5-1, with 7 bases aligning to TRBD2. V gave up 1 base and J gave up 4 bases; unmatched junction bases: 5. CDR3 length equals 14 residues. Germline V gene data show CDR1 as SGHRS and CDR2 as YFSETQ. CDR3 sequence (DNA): TGCGCCAGCAGCTTGCTCCAGGGAGGGTACGAGCAGTACTTC. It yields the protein CASSLLQGGYEQYF.

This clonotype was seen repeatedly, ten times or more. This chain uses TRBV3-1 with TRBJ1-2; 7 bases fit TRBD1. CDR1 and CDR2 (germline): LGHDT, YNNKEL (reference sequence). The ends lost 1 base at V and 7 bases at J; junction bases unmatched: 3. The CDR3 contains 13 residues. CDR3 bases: TGTGCCAGCAGCCAAGGACAGGGTAGTGGCTACACCTTC. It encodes CASSQGQGSGYTF.

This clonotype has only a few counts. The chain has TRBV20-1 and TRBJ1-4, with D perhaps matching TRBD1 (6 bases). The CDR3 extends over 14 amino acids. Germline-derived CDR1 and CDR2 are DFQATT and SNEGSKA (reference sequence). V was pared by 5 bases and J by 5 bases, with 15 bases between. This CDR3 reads CSAGPGHQNEKLFF. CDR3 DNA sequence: TGCAGTGCTGGACCGGGACATCAAAATGAAAAACTGTTTTTT.

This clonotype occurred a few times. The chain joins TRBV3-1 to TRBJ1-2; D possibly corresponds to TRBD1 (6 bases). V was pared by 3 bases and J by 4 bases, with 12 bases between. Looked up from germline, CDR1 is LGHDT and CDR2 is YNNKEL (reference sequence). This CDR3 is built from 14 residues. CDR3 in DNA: TGTGCCAGCAGCCATCAGGGGCTGGGCTATGGCTACACCTTC. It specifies CASSHQGLGYGYTF.

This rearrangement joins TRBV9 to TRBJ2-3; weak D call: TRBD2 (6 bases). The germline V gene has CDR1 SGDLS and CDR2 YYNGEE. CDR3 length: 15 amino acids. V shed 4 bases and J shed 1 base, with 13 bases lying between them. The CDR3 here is CASSSPGGGTDTQYF. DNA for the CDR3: TGTGCCAGCAGCTCTCCAGGCGGGGGCACAGATACGCAGTATTTT.

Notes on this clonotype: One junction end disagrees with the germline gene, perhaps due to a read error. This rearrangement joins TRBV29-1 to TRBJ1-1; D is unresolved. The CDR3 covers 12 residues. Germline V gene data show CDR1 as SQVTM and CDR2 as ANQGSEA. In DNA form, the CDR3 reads TGCAGCGTGCGGATCATGAACACTGAGGCTTTCTTT. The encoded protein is CSVRIMNTEAFF.

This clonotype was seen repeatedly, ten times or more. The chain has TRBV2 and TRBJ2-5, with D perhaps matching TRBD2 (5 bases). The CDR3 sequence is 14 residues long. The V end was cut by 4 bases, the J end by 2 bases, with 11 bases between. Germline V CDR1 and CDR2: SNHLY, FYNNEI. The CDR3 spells CASSGASSQETQYF. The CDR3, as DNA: TGTGCCAGCAGTGGGGCTAGCTCACAAGAGACCCAGTACTTC.

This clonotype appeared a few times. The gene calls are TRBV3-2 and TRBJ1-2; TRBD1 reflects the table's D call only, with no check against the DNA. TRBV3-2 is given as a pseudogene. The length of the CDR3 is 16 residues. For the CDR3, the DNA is TGTGCCAGCAGCCAAGGGGACAGGGGCCTTAACTATGGCTACACCTTC. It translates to CASSQGDRGLNYGYTF.

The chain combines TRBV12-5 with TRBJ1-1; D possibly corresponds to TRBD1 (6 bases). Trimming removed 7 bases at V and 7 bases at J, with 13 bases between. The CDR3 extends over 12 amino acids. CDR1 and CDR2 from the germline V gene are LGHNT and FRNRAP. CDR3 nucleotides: TGTGCTAGTGCCCCCTGGGGGCGTGAAGCTTTCTTT. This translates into CASAPWGREAFF. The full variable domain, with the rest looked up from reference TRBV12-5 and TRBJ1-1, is DARVTQTPRHKVTEMGQEVTMRCQPILGHNTVFWYRQTMMQGLELLAYFRNRAPLDDSGMPKDRFSAEMPDATLATLKIQPSEPRDSAVYFCASAPWGREAFFGQGTRLTVV.

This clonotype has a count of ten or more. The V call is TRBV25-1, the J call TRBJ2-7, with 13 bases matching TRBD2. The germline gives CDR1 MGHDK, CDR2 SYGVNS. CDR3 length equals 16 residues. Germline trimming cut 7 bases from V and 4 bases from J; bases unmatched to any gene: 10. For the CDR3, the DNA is TGTGCCAGCACCCCCACCAGGACTAGCGGGGGATACGAGCAGTACTTC. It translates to CASTPTRTSGGYEQYF.

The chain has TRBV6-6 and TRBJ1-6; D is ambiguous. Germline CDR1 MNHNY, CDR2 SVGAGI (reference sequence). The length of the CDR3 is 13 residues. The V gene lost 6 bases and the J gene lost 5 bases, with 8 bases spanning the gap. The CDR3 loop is CASRGSNNSPLHF. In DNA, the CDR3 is TGTGCCAGCAGGGGGTCTAATAATTCACCCCTCCACTTT.

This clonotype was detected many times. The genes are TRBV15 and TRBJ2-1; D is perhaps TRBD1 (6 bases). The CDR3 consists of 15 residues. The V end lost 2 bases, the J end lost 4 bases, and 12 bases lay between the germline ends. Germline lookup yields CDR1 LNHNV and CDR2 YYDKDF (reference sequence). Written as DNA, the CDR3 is TGTGCCACCAGCAGACCGGGACACCAGTACAATGAGCAGTTCTTC. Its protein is CATSRPGHQYNEQFF.

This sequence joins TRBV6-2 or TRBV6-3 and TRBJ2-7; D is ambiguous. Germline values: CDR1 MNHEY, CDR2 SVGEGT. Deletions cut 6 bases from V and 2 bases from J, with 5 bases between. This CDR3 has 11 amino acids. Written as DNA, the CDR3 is TGTGCCAGCAGACCTACCTACGAGCAGTACTTC. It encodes CASRPTYEQYF.

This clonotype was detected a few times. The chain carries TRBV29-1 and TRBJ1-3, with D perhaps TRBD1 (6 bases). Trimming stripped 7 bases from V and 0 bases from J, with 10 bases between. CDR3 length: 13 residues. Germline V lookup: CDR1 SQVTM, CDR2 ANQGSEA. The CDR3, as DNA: TGCAGCGCCGGGACAAACTCTGGAAACACCATATATTTT. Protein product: CSAGTNSGNTIYF.

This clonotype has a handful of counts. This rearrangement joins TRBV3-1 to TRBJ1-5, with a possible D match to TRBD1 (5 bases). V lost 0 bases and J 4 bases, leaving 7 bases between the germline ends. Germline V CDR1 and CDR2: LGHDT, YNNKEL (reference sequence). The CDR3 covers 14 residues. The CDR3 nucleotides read TGTGCCAGCAGCCAAGATAGGGGAAATCAGCCCCAGCATTTT. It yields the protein CASSQDRGNQPQHF.

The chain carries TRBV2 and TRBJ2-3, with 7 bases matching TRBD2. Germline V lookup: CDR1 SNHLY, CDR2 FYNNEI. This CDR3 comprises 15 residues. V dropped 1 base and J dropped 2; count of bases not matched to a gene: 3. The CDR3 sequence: CASSEGAGDTDTQYF. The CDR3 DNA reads TGTGCCAGCAGTGAAGGGGCGGGGGACACAGATACGCAGTATTTT.

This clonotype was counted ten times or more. Here the CDR3 reads CASSPRNTDTQYF. The CDR3 bases are TGTGCCAGCTCACCACGGAACACAGATACGCAGTATTTT. The J gene is TRBJ2-3, the V gene TRBV18; D gene ambiguous. V was shortened by 1 base and J by 2 bases, with 4 bases between the two germline ends. CDR1 and CDR2 (germline): KGHSH, LQKENI. This CDR3 contains 13 residues.

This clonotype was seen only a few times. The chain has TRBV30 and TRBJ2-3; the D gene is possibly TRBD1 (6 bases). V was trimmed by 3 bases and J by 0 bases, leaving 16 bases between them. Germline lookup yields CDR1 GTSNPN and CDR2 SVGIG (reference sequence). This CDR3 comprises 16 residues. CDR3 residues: CAWSGDTSSSTDTQYF. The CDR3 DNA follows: TGTGCCTGGAGCGGGGACACCTCCTCTAGCACAGATACGCAGTATTTT.